Reported below is one TCR beta chain. Its target is unknown. The ends lost 5 bases at V and 5 bases at J; junction bases unmatched: 15. The CDR3 has 17 residues. From germline, CDR1 is SGHAT and CDR2 FQNNGV. PCR primers comprised 60 Vbeta and 13 Jbeta primers. Profiling relied on immunoSEQ multiplex PCR, and the TCRdb table lists in-frame clones only, not all of them. This sample has about 200,000 clones, with approximately 79% found just once. This sample was taken from a study of cytomegalovirus exposure and HLA in healthy donors. Findings of the study overall: Among immune exposure information, only CMV serostatus was available. HLA alleles showed associations with some 17,000 TCR beta sequences in a later analysis, at a 0.05 false discovery rate.

Material: PBMCs. The chain uses TRBV11-2 and TRBJ2-5, with 9 nucleotides matching TRBD2. The sequence came from a girl aged 5 to 17 in good health and CMV-seropositive. The CDR3 DNA sequence: TGTGCCAGCAGCCCAGGGGGGGAAGCGGGGGGCTTCGAGACCCAGTACTTC. It yields the protein CASSPGGEAGGFETQYF. Looking up the rest from reference TRBV11-2 and TRBJ2-5 gives the full variable domain: EAGVAQSPRYKIIEKRQSVAFWCNPISGHATLYWYQQILGQGPKLLIQFQNNGVVDDSQLPKDRFSAERLKGVDSTLKIQPAKLEDSAVYLCASSPGGEAGGFETQYFGPGTRLLVL.